The rows below give T cell receptor beta chains drawn from one sample of a study of chemoradiotherapy in HPV16-positive cancers. Assay used: immunoSEQ multiplex PCR; TCRdb lists only in-frame clones, some missing. The sample holds around 7,000 clones, 65% to 90% seen once. Sequencing was performed on tumor tissue, taken from a patient who underwent chemoradiotherapy. The receptors stem from a human donor with HPV-associated anogenital cancer. Each CDR3 is given with its conserved first and last residue. The D gene is left open where the match is weak. Some rows mark clone size as missing; the rest say once, few, many or name a class of expanded clone.

clone_size	d_call	v_call	j_call	cdr3_nt	cdr3_aa
-	-	TRBV18	TRBJ1-1	TGTGCCAGCTCACCACTGGCAAACACTGAAGCTTTCTTT	CASSPLANTEAFF
once	-	TRBV7-2	TRBJ1-4	TGTGCCAGCAGCTCCCGGACCGGGACGGTAGCAAAACTGTTTTTT	CASSSRTGTVAKLFF
-	TRBD1	TRBV30	TRBJ2-7	TGTGCCTGGAGTGTGGGGCAGGGGGCTATGTACGAGCAGTACTTC	CAWSVGQGAMYEQYF
once	-	TRBV25-1	TRBJ1-2	TGTGCCAGCTATGGGTTGGGCGGCCATGGCTACACCTTC	CASYGLGGHGYTF
-	TRBD1	TRBV13	TRBJ1-2	TGTGCCAGCAGCTTAGGCACAGGGGGCTATGGCTACACCTTC	CASSLGTGGYGYTF
-	TRBD2	TRBV5-1	TRBJ2-7	TGCGCCAGCAGCTTGGTAGTAGCGGGGGATTACGAGCAGTACTTC	CASSLVVAGDYEQYF
-	-	TRBV29-1	TRBJ1-2	TGCAGCAGCCACGCTATGGACAGAGCGGGCTACACCTTC	CSSHAMDRAGYTF
-	-	TRBV12-5	TRBJ2-7	TGTGCTAGTGGTTTGGCCCCGACTAGGGCGTCCTACGAGCAGTACTTC	CASGLAPTRASYEQYF
-	-	TRBV25-1	TRBJ1-6	TGTGCCAGCAGTGACTCAGGACAGTACAATTCACCCCTCCACTTT	CASSDSGQYNSPLHF
-	-	TRBV7-2	TRBJ1-1	TGTGCCAGCAGCTTAGCGGGGATGTCGTATAACACTGAAGCTTTCTTT	CASSLAGMSYNTEAFF
-	TRBD2	TRBV4-2	TRBJ2-2	TGTGCCAGCAGCCCCAGACTAGCGGCGAACACCGGGGAGCTGTTTTTT	CASSPRLAANTGELFF
-	-	TRBV18	TRBJ1-3	TGTGCCAGCTCACCACCAAATAGGGACCCCGGAAACACCATATATTTT	CASSPPNRDPGNTIYF
few	-	TRBV11-2	TRBJ2-7	TGTGCCAGCAGCTTAAGTTTCTACGAGCAGTACTTC	CASSLSFYEQYF
-	-	TRBV29-1	TRBJ2-7	TGCAGCGTTGAAGAGGCAGGCCACGAGCAGTACTTC	CSVEEAGHEQYF
-	-	TRBV4-3	TRBJ1-4	TGCGCCAGCAGCCAAGGGGAACAGATCGAAAAACTGTTTTTT	CASSQGEQIEKLFF
-	TRBD1	TRBV6-5	TRBJ1-6	TGTGCCAGCAGTTACGCCCGGACAGGGGGCCTTTCACCCCTCCACTTT	CASSYARTGGLSPLHF
-	-	TRBV9	TRBJ2-5	TGTGCCAGCAGCGCTCCTTCTGAAGTCCAGGTCCAGTACTTC	CASSAPSEVQVQYF
once	-	TRBV27	TRBJ1-2	TGTGCCAGCCGGACCCTTGGGGGACTCTTTGGCTACACCTTC	CASRTLGGLFGYTF
-	TRBD1	TRBV6-1	TRBJ2-2	TGTGCCAGCAACAAACAGGGGGACACCGGGGAGCTGTTTTTT	CASNKQGDTGELFF
-	-	TRBV5-3	TRBJ1-5	TGTGCCAGAAGCGCCAGGACGGGACTCGACTATAGCAATCAGCCCCAGCATTTT	CARSARTGLDYSNQPQHF
-	-	TRBV5-6	TRBJ2-5	TGTGCCAGCAGCCCCCCCTCCGGGGGGCAGGAGACCCAGTACTTC	CASSPPSGGQETQYF
-	TRBD2	TRBV10-1	TRBJ2-3	TGCGCCAGCAGTGAAGGTAGCGGGGGAGATACGCAGTATTTT	CASSEGSGGDTQYF
-	-	TRBV21-1	TRBJ2-1	TGTGCCAGCAGCAAACGCCTAGCGAGGAGCTCCTACAATGAGCAGTTCTTC	CASSKRLARSSYNEQFF
-	TRBD1	TRBV10-3	TRBJ2-4	TGTGCCATCAGTCCCGCCGGGACAGGGGGCCTGGGGGCCAAAAACATTCAGTACTTC	CAISPAGTGGLGAKNIQYF
-	-	TRBV6-6	TRBJ1-1	TGTGCCAGCAGAGCCACAGGGAACACTGAAGCTTTCTTT	CASRATGNTEAFF
-	-	TRBV29-1	TRBJ1-2	TGCAGCGTTGATTCAGAGAACTATGGCTACACCTTC	CSVDSENYGYTF
-	-	TRBV6-1	TRBJ2-3	TGTGCCAGCAGTGAAAGGGTGGGACGGAGCACAGATACGCAGTATTTT	CASSERVGRSTDTQYF
-	-	TRBV7-2	TRBJ1-5	TGTGCCAGCAGCTTGGGCGGGCTATTCCTTCCCCAGCATTTT	CASSLGGLFLPQHF
few	-	TRBV7-9	TRBJ1-1	TGTGCCAGCAGCTTAGATCGGACAGCTCGAACTTTCTTT	CASSLDRTARTFF
-	TRBD1	TRBV18	TRBJ1-1	TGTGCCAGCTCACCAGAGACAGGGTTGAACACTGAAGCTTTCTTT	CASSPETGLNTEAFF
-	-	TRBV9	TRBJ2-2	TGTGCCAGCAGCCCAGGTCAATACACCGGGGAGCTGTTTTTT	CASSPGQYTGELFF
-	TRBD1	TRBV18	TRBJ2-4	TGTGCCAGCTCAATAGACAGGGTTGGAAACATTCAGTACTTC	CASSIDRVGNIQYF
-	TRBD2	TRBV11-3	TRBJ2-5	TGTGCCAGCGGGACTAGCGGCCAAGAGACCCAGTACTTC	CASGTSGQETQYF
-	-	TRBV29-1	TRBJ2-7	TGCAGCGTTGAGTGGAGTTCCTACGAGCAGTACTTC	CSVEWSSYEQYF
-	-	TRBV7-2	TRBJ1-5	TGTGCCAGCAGCCCACAGGCGCAGGGGCCACAGCCCCAGCATTTT	CASSPQAQGPQPQHF
-	-	TRBV5-3	TRBJ2-3	TGTGCCAGAAGCTCAGAAACAGGGCGGTGGAGCACAGATACGCAGTATTTT	CARSSETGRWSTDTQYF
-	-	TRBV28	TRBJ2-5	TGTGCCAGCAGTTTATCTCAGGGGAGGGGTCCGCACCAAGAGACCCAGTACTTC	CASSLSQGRGPHQETQYF